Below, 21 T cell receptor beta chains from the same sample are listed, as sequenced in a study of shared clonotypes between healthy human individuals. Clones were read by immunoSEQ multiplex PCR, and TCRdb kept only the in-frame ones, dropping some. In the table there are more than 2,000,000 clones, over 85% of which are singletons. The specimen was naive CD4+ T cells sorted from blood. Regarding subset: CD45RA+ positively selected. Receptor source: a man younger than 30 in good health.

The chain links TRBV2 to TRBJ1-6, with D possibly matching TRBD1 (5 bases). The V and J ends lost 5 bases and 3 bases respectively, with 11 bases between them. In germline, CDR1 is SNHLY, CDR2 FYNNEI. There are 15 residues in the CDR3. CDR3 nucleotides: TGTGCCAGCAGTTGGGGCCGGGGCTATAATTCACCCCTCCACTTT. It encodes CASSWGRGYNSPLHF.

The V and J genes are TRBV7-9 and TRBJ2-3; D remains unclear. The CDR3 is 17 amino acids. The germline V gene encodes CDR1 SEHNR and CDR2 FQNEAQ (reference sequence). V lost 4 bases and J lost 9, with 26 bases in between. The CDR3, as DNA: TGTGCCAGCAGCTCGCTATTTAGCCAAGCCAAGCAAAGAACGCAGTATTTT. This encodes CASSSLFSQAKQRTQYF.

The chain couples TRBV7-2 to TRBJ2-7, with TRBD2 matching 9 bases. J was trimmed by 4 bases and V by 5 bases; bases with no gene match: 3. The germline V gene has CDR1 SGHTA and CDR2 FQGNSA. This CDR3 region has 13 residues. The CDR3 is CASSASGGYEQYF. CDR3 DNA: TGTGCCAGCAGCGCCAGCGGGGGGTACGAGCAGTACTTC.

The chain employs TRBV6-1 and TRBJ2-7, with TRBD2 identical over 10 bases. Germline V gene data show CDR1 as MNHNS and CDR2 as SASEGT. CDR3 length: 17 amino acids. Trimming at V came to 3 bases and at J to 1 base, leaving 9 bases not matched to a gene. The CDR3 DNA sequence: TGTGCCAGCAGTGATTGGGCTAGCGGGAGAGGGTCCTACGAGCAGTACTTC. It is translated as CASSDWASGRGSYEQYF.

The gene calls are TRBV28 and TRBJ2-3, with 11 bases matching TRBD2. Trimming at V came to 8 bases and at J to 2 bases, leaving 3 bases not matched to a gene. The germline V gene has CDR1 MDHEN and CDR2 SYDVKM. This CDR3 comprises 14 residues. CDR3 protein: CASELAGATDTQYF. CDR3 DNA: TGTGCCAGCGAACTAGCGGGGGCCACAGATACGCAGTATTTT.

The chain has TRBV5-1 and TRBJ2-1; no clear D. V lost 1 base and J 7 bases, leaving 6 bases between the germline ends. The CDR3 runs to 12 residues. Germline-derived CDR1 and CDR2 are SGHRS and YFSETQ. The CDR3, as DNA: TGCGCCAGCAGCTTGAACTCGAATGAGCAGTTCTTC. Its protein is CASSLNSNEQFF.

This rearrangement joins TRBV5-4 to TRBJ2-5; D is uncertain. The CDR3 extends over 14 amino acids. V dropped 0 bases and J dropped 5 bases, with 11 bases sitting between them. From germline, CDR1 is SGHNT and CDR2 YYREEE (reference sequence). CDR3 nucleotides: TGTGCCAGCAGCTTGGGGGGTAGGTCGGAGACCCAGTACTTC. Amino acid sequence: CASSLGGRSETQYF.

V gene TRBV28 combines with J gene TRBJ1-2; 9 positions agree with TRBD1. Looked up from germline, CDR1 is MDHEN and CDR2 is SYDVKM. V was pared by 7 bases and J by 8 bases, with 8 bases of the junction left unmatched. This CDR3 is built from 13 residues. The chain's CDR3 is CASKPGQGWGYTF. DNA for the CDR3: TGTGCCAGCAAACCGGGACAGGGATGGGGCTACACCTTC.

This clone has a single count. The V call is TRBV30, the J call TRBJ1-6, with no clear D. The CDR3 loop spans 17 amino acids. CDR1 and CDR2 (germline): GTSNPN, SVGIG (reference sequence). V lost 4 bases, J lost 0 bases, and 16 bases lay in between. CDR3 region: CAWNPGKLSSYNSPLHF. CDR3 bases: TGTGCCTGGAACCCCGGGAAACTGAGCTCCTATAATTCACCCCTCCACTTT.

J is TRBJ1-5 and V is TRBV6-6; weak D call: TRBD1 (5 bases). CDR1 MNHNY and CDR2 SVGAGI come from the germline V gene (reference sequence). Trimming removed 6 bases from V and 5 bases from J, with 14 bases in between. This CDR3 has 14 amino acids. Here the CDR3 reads CASSRVGGDQPQHF. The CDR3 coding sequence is TGTGCCAGCAGCAGGGTGGGGGGAGATCAGCCCCAGCATTTT.

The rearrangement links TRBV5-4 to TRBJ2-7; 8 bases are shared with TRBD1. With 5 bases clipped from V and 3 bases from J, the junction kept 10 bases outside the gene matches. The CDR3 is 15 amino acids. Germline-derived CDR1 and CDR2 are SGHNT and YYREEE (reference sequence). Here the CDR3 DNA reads TGTGCCAGCAGTTCACCCGGGACAGGAGACTACGAGCAGTACTTC. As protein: CASSSPGTGDYEQYF.

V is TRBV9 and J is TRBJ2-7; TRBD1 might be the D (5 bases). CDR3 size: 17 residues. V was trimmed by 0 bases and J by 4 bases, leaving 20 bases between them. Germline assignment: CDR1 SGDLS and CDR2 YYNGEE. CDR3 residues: CASSVVAGGTGIYEQYF. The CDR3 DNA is TGTGCCAGCAGCGTAGTTGCAGGCGGAACAGGTATATACGAGCAGTACTTC.

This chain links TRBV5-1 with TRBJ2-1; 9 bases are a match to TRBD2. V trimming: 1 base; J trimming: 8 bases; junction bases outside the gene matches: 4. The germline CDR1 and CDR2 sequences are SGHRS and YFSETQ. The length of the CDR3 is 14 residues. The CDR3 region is CASSLYSGGYEQFF. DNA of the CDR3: TGCGCCAGCAGCTTGTATAGCGGGGGCTATGAGCAGTTCTTC.

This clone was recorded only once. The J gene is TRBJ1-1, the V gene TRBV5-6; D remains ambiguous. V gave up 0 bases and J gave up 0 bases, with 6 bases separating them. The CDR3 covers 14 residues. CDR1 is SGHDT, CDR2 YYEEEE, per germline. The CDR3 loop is CASSLGMVNTEAFF. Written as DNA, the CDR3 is TGTGCCAGCAGCTTGGGGATGGTGAACACTGAAGCTTTCTTT.

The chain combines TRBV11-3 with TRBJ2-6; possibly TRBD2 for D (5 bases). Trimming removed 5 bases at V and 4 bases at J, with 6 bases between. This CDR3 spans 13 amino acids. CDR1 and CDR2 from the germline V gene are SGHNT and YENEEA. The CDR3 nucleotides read TGTGCCAGCAGCCCGGGAGGGGCCAACGTCCTGACTTTC. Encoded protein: CASSPGGANVLTF. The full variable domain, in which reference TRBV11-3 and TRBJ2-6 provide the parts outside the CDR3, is EAGVVQSPRYKIIEKKQPVAFWCNPISGHNTLYWYLQNLGQGPELLIRYENEEAVDDSQLPKDRFSAERLKGVDSTLKIQPAELGDSAVYLCASSPGGANVLTFGAGSRLTVL.

Here the CDR3 reads CAWSVWGSHEQYF. CDR3 sequence (DNA): TGTGCCTGGAGTGTGTGGGGTAGCCACGAGCAGTACTTC. The genes are TRBV30 and TRBJ2-7, with D uncertain. Trimming pared 0 bases from V and 5 bases from J, leaving 11 bases between. The CDR3 is made up of 13 amino acids. CDR1 and CDR2 (germline): GTSNPN, SVGIG (reference sequence).

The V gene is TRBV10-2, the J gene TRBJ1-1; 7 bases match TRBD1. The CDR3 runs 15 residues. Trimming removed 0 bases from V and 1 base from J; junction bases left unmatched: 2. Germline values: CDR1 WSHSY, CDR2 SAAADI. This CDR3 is CASSESKGANTEAFF. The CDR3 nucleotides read TGCGCCAGCAGTGAGTCGAAGGGGGCGAACACTGAAGCTTTCTTT.

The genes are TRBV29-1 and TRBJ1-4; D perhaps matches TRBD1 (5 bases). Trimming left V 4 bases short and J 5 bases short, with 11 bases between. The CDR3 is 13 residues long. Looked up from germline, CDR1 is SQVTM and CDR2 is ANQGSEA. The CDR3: CSVVQGGNEKLFF. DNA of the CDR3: TGCAGCGTTGTTCAGGGTGGAAATGAAAAACTGTTTTTT.

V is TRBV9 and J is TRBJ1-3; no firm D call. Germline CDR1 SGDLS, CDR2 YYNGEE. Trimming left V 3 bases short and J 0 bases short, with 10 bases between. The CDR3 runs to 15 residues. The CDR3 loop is CASSAEPISGNTIYF. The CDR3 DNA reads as TGTGCCAGCAGCGCAGAACCAATCTCTGGAAACACCATATATTTT.

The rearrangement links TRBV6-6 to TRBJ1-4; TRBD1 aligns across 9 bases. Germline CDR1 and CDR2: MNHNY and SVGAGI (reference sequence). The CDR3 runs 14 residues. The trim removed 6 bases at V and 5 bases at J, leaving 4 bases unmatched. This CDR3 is CASSRDRVNEKLFF. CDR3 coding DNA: TGTGCCAGCAGCAGGGACAGGGTCAATGAAAAACTGTTTTTT.

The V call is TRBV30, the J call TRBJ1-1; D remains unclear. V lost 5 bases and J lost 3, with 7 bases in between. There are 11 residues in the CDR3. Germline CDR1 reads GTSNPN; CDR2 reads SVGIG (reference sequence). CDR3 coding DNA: TGTGCCTGGCTGCCTCACACTGAAGCTTTCTTT. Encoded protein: CAWLPHTEAFF.